The source of this T cell receptor beta chain is a study of T-cell memory formation after mild COVID-19. Broader study findings: Pre-infection memory carried some responding clones, suggesting that cross-reactive memory joined. Largely, contracting CD4+ clones fell within CM and EM, and contracting CD8+ clones within EMRA.

Each CDR3 protein is one row after TCRdb ran MiXCR on the 5' RACE reads. Among 35,000 to 45,000 distinct CDR3 sequences listed, roughly 7% were seen once. This clonotype was seen more than once but under ten times. Its antigen is undetermined. The length of the CDR3 is 18 residues. Germline trimming cut 5 bases from V and 0 bases from J; bases unmatched to any gene: 12. Germline V gene sequence: CDR1 KGHSH, CDR2 LQKENI. The sequence was obtained from an adult who had mild COVID-19 (a few samples of this study predate the infection). Cell type and time point are not known. Sequences were obtained from PBMCs or a T cell subset sorted from them (not recorded which). The rearrangement links TRBV18 to TRBJ1-5, with TRBD1 matching 8 bases. In DNA form, the CDR3 reads TGTGCCAGCTCAGCGGACAGGGACGTTAATTATAGCAATCAGCCCCAGCATTTT. Amino acid sequence: CASSADRDVNYSNQPQHF.